A selection of T cell receptor beta chains follows, all from one sample in a study of T cell repertoires in aging, cancer and after chemotherapy. Each CDR3 protein is one row after TCRdb ran MiXCR on the multiplex PCR reads. The repertoire holds some 980 distinct CDR3 sequences, with around 25% as singletons. Sequenced input: blood. These receptor sequences come from a human donor with a solid tumor. The CDR3 runs from the conserved cysteine through the conserved F or W. The D gene is left open where the match is weak. Some rows have no size entry. The others give once, few or many, or a class for an expanded clone.

TRBJ1-2 . TRBV6-6 . TGTGCCAGCAGAACCCAGGGGCCTACGTACGGCTACACCTTC CASRTQGPTYGYTF
TRBJ2-7 TRBD2 TRBV19 large TGTGCCAGTAGTCTCATAGCGGGGGGTACCGACTACGAGCAGTACTTC CASSLIAGGTDYEQYF
TRBJ2-1 . TRBV3-1 . TGTGCCAGCAGCCAAAGGGTACTAGGGGAGCAGTTCTTC CASSQRVLGEQFF
TRBJ1-4 . TRBV28 . TGTGCCAGCAGTTTATTTGGCACTTCAACTAATGAAAAACTGTTTTTT CASSLFGTSTNEKLFF
TRBJ1-1 . TRBV4-2 . TGTGCCAGCAGCCAAATGGGTACAGGGAGTATAGAAGCTTTCTTT CASSQMGTGSIEAFF
TRBJ1-2 . TRBV12-3/TRBV12-4 few TGTGCCAGCAGCTCTCCGGGGTCAGGGTTCTATGGCTACACCTTC CASSSPGSGFYGYTF
TRBJ1-1 . TRBV6-5 large TGTGCCAGCATCTCCTCGAATAGGGACACTGAAGCTTTCTTT CASISSNRDTEAFF
TRBJ1-3 TRBD1 TRBV5-1 few TGCGCCAGCAGCTTGGGGTCGTATGCGCCGGGACAGGGAAACACCATATATTTT CASSLGSYAPGQGNTIYF
TRBJ2-5 . TRBV6-1 few TGTGCCAGCAAAATCCCGGGACAAGAGACCCAGTACTTC CASKIPGQETQYF